The source of this T cell receptor beta chain is a study of long-term antiretroviral therapy in people with HIV. Points from the study as a whole: Diversity increased after ART yet remained lower than in transplant donor controls. Those clones which expanded before ART made up the dominant part of the repertoire at all time points. Blood sampling spanned 2004 to 2017, possibly under older ART regimens.

CDR3 length: 18 residues. V lost 0 bases and J lost 0, with 17 bases in between. The V gene's germline CDR1 is SGHDN and CDR2 FVKESK. At survey level, the immunoSEQ assay was run in its v3.0 version. Clones were read by immunoSEQ multiplex PCR, and TCRdb kept only the in-frame ones, dropping some. The sample lists some 27,000 clones, about 85% occurring once. Comments on this clone: Its antigen is as yet unknown.

HIV-positive participants all received treatment in the United States. Sequences were derived from unsorted PBMCs, sampled about 5 years after starting antiretroviral therapy. This sequence joins TRBV14 and TRBJ1-1; D is possibly TRBD1 (6 bases). The clonotype was recovered from a man aged 40-49 years with HIV. DNA for the CDR3: TGTGCCAGCAGCCAAGAGGGGGGGATCGGACAGCTGAACACTGAAGCTTTCTTT. Its translation: CASSQEGGIGQLNTEAFF.